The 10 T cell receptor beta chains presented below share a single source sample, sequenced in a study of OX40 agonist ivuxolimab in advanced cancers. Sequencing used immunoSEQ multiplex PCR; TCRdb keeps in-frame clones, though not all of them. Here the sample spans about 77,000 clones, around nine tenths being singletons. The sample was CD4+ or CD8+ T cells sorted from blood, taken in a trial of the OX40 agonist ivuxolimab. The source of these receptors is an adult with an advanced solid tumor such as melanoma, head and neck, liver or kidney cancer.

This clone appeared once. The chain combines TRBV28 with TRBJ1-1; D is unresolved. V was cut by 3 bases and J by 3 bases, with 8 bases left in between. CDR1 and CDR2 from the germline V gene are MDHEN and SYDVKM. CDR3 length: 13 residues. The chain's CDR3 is CASSFNRDTEAFF. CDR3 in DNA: TGTGCCAGCAGTTTCAACCGGGACACTGAAGCTTTCTTT.

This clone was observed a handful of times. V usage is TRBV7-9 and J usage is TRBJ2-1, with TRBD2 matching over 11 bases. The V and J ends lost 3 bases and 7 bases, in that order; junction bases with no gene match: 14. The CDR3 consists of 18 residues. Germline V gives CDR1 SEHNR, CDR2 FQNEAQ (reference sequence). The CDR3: CASSFPPRLAGNSNEQFF. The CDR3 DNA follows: TGTGCCAGCAGCTTTCCCCCGAGACTAGCGGGAAATTCAAATGAGCAGTTCTTC.

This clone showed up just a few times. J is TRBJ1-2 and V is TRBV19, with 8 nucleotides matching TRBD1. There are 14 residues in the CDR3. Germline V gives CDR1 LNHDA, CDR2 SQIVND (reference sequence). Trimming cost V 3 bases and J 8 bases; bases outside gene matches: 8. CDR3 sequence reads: CASSIPPDRDGYTF. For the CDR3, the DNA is TGTGCCAGTAGTATCCCCCCGGACAGGGACGGCTACACCTTC.

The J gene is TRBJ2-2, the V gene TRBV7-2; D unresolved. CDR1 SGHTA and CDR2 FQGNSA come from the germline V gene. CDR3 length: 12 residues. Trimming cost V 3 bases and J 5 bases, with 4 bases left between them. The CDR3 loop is CASSFGTGELFF. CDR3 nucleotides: TGTGCCAGCAGCTTTGGGACCGGGGAGCTGTTTTTT.

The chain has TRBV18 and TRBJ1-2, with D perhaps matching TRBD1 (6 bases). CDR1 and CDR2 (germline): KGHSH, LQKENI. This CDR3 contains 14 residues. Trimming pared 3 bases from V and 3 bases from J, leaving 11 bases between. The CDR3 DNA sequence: TGTGCCAGCTCACCGATGGACAGCCACTATGGCTACACCTTC. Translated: CASSPMDSHYGYTF.

CDR3 DNA sequence: TGCGCCAGCAGTGAGTCGGGCAGGGGAGAAGCTTTCTTT. Protein sequence: CASSESGRGEAFF. The chain links TRBV10-1 to TRBJ1-1, with D tentatively TRBD1 (6 bases). The CDR3 is made up of 13 amino acids. Trimming took 0 bases from V and 8 from J, leaving 10 bases between them. CDR1 WNHNN and CDR2 SYGVQD come from the germline V gene (reference sequence).

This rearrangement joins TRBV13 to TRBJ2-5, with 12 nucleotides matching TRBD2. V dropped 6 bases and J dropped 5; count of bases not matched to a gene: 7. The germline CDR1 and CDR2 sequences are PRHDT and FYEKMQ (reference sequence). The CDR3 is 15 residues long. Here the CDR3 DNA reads TGTGCCAGCAGTACCTGGACTAGCGGGGATGAGACCCAGTACTTC. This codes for CASSTWTSGDETQYF. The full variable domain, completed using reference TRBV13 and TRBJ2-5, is AAGVIQSPRHLIKEKRETATLKCYPIPRHDTVYWYQQGPGQDPQFLISFYEKMQSDKGSIPDRFSAQQFSDYHSELNMSSLELGDSALYFCASSTWTSGDETQYFGPGTRLLVL.

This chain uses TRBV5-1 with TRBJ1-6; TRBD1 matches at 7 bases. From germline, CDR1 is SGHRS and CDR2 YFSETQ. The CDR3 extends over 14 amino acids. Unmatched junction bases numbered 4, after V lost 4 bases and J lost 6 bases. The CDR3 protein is CASSRRDSNSPLHF. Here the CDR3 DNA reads TGCGCCAGCAGCCGCCGGGACAGTAATTCACCCCTCCACTTT.

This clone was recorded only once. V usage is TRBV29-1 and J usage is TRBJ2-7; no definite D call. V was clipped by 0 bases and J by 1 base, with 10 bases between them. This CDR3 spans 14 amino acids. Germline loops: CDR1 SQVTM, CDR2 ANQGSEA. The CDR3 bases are TGCAGCGTTGAAGAGAGGTGGAAATCCTACGAGCAGTACTTC. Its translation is CSVEERWKSYEQYF.

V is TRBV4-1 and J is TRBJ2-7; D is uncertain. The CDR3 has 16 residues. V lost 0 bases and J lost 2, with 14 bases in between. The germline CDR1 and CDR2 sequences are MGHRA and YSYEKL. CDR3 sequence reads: CASSQEVSDATYEQYF. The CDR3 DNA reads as TGCGCCAGCAGCCAAGAAGTATCGGACGCCACCTACGAGCAGTACTTC.